Each of the 31 T cell receptor beta chains below was sequenced from the same sample in a study of shared clonotypes between healthy human individuals. Positively selected for CCR7, the CD45RO-negative cells used as naive CD8 cells excluded terminally differentiated effector memory CD45RA+ cells. Data came from immunoSEQ multiplex PCR; TCRdb stores just in-frame clones and leaves some out. The data show some 2.1 million clones, 93% seen once. What was sequenced was naive CD8+ T cells from PBMCs. The receptors shown here come from a man aged 18 to 30 in good health. Some clones in this sample may be carry-over from other donors' samples.

The CDR3, as DNA: TGTGCCAGCAGCCCTCTAGATCGCCTAATAAACCAAGAGACCCAGTACTTC. Its protein is CASSPLDRLINQETQYF. The rearrangement links TRBV5-5 to TRBJ2-5; D gene uncertain. The CDR3 covers 17 residues. CDR1 is SGHKS, CDR2 YYEKEE, per germline (reference sequence). Trimming stripped 4 bases from V and 0 bases from J, with 19 bases between.

The chain joins TRBV23-1 to TRBJ1-1, with D unclear. TRBV23-1 is filed as an ORF, its function uncertain. The CDR3 is 13 residues long. Trimming took 10 bases from V and 2 from J, leaving 14 bases between them. This chain's CDR3 is CATERSLNTEAFF. The CDR3 DNA reads TGCGCCACGGAAAGAAGTCTAAACACTGAAGCTTTCTTT.

This clone was recorded only once. The chain couples TRBV5-5 to TRBJ2-6; the D is unclear. V gave up 1 base and J gave up 0 bases, with 14 bases separating them. The CDR3 is 18 amino acids. CDR1 SGHKS and CDR2 YYEKEE come from the germline V gene (reference sequence). The CDR3: CASSLRVTNRSGANVLTF. CDR3 nucleotide sequence: TGTGCCAGCAGCTTGAGGGTTACCAATCGCTCTGGGGCCAACGTCCTGACTTTC.

The chain links TRBV4-3 to TRBJ1-4; the D is unclear. V lost 4 bases and J lost 6, with 9 bases in between. Germline V CDR1 and CDR2: LGHNA, YSLEER. CDR3 length: 13 residues. DNA of the CDR3: TGCGCCAGCAGCCGTGAAAGGGATGAAAAACTGTTTTTT. This encodes CASSRERDEKLFF.

The chain carries TRBV9 and TRBJ1-4; 9 bases fit TRBD1. The germline gives CDR1 SGDLS, CDR2 YYNGEE. The CDR3 spans 15 residues. The V gene end was trimmed by 4 bases and the J gene end by 5 bases; junction bases not matched to a gene: 6. The CDR3 nucleotides are TGTGCCAGCAGCACCCGACAGGGGGGGAATGAAAAACTGTTTTTT. This encodes CASSTRQGGNEKLFF.

J is TRBJ1-1 and V is TRBV4-3; D call uncertain. V was clipped by 2 bases and J by 5 bases, with 9 bases between them. CDR1 and CDR2 from the germline V gene are LGHNA and YSLEER. The CDR3 runs to 13 residues. CDR3 DNA: TGCGCCAGCAGCCAACCCTTGGGGACTGAAGCTTTCTTT. It is translated as CASSQPLGTEAFF.

The genes are TRBV5-1 and TRBJ2-3, with a tentative D call TRBD2 (6 bases). The germline V gene has CDR1 SGHRS and CDR2 YFSETQ. V shed 4 bases and J shed 5 bases, with 17 bases lying between them. CDR3 length: 15 residues. The CDR3 DNA reads TGCGCCAGCAGCCCCACCGGGACTGGCCTAGATACGCAGTATTTT. It is translated as CASSPTGTGLDTQYF.

CDR3 loop: CASSFSAANYGYTF. CDR3 nucleotide sequence: TGTGCCAGCAGTTTTTCGGCAGCTAACTATGGCTACACCTTC. This chain links TRBV27 with TRBJ1-2, with D hard to call. This CDR3 comprises 14 residues. Trimming stripped 3 bases from V and 0 bases from J, with 8 bases between. Germline V lookup: CDR1 MNHEY, CDR2 SMNVEV (reference sequence).

V is TRBV5-8 and J is TRBJ1-2; 10 nucleotides agree with TRBD1. V lost 5 bases to trimming and J lost 4 bases; unmatched junction nucleotides: 2. Germline CDR1 is SGHTS and CDR2 is YDEGEE. CDR3 length: 13 amino acids. The CDR3 coding sequence is TGTGCCAGCAGGGACAGGGGGGTCTATGGCTACACCTTC. Encoded protein: CASRDRGVYGYTF.

The chain links TRBV5-1 to TRBJ2-3; weak D call: TRBD2 (7 bases). V lost 1 base, J lost 5 bases, and 20 bases lay in between. Germline V gene lookup returns CDR1 SGHRS and CDR2 YFSETQ. The CDR3 covers 17 residues. CDR3 nucleotides: TGCGCCAGCAGCTTGTTGAGCGGGGACAATTTTGAAGATACGCAGTATTTT. It is translated as CASSLLSGDNFEDTQYF.

CDR3 amino acids: CASSQGLAGNNEQFF. The CDR3 DNA follows: TGTGCCAGCAGCCAAGGCCTAGCGGGGAACAATGAGCAGTTCTTC. The genes are TRBV14 and TRBJ2-1; 9 bases are shared with TRBD2. Per germline, CDR1 SGHDN and CDR2 FVKESK. The CDR3 runs to 15 residues. J lost 5 bases, V lost 1 base, and 3 bases had no gene match. The variable domain in full, completed from reference TRBV14 and TRBJ2-1, reads EAGVTQFPSHSVIEKGQTVTLRCDPISGHDNLYWYRRVMGKEIKFLLHFVKESKQDESGMPNNRFLAERTGGTYSTLKVQPAELEDSGVYFCASSQGLAGNNEQFFGPGTRLTVL.

The J gene is TRBJ2-7, the V gene TRBV27; TRBD2 matches 8 bases. The CDR3 is made up of 16 amino acids. From germline, CDR1 is MNHEY and CDR2 SMNVEV (reference sequence). The V gene end was trimmed by 2 bases and the J gene end by 4 bases; junction bases not matched to a gene: 10. The DNA for the CDR3 is TGTGCCAGCAGTTTAATGGGAGCGGGGGCTCTTTACGAGCAGTACTTC. Translated: CASSLMGAGALYEQYF.

The J gene is TRBJ1-2, the V gene TRBV2; D uncertain. The CDR3 loop spans 14 amino acids. CDR1 is SNHLY, CDR2 FYNNEI, per germline. Trimming removed 3 bases at V and 2 bases at J, with 10 bases between. The CDR3 sequence: CASSETYGNYGYTF. The CDR3 coding sequence is TGTGCCAGCAGTGAGACTTATGGGAACTATGGCTACACCTTC.

CDR3 in DNA: TGTGCCAGCAGAAGCCCAGGGGGGGGCAATGAGCAGTTCTTC. This codes for CASRSPGGGNEQFF. The chain recombines TRBV7-8 with TRBJ2-1; D assignment may be TRBD1 or TRBD2 (7 bases each). Germline CDR1 and CDR2: SGHVS and FQNEAQ. Trimming took 6 bases from V and 6 from J, leaving 15 bases between them. This CDR3 region has 14 residues.

As to this clone: Distinct nucleotide sequences in the sample also encode this CDR3. The chain couples TRBV7-9 to TRBJ2-7, with TRBD1 matching 7 bases. The V segment lost 8 bases and the J segment 2 bases; nucleotides outside the gene matches: 6. This CDR3 comprises 13 residues. Germline V lookup: CDR1 SEHNR, CDR2 FQNEAQ (reference sequence). CDR3 loop: CASRSGTAYEQYF. The CDR3 DNA is TGTGCCAGCCGTTCCGGGACAGCCTACGAGCAGTACTTC. Filled out from reference TRBV7-9 and TRBJ2-7, the complete variable domain reads DTGVSQNPRHKITKRGQNVTFRCDPISEHNRLYWYRQTLGQGPEFLTYFQNEAQLEKSRLLSDRFSAERPKGSFSTLEIQRTEQGDSAMYLCASRSGTAYEQYFGPGTRLTVT.

The chain carries TRBV9 and TRBJ2-1; TRBD1 aligns across 8 bases. There are 15 residues in the CDR3. The V and J ends lost 4 bases and 8 bases, in that order; junction bases with no gene match: 11. Germline assignment: CDR1 SGDLS and CDR2 YYNGEE. CDR3 nucleotide sequence: TGTGCCAGCAGCCCACCGGACAGGGTTAATGATGAGCAGTTCTTC. Translation gives CASSPPDRVNDEQFF.

This chain connects TRBV10-3 to TRBJ2-1; no reliable D call. This CDR3 is built from 15 residues. The V gene's germline CDR1 is ENHRY and CDR2 SYGVKD. The V end was cut by 5 bases, the J end by 7 bases, with 18 bases between. The CDR3 bases are TGTGCCATCAGTAACGACCGAGCGCCTTTTAATGAGCAGTTCTTC. Translated, it gives CAISNDRAPFNEQFF.

CDR3 in DNA: TGTGCCAGCAGTGCAACAGGGTGGGAGCTGTTTTTT. It encodes CASSATGWELFF. The chain combines TRBV6-5 with TRBJ2-2, with TRBD1 as a possible D gene (6 bases). CDR1 is MNHEY and CDR2 is SVGAGI in the germline V gene. CDR3 size: 12 residues. V was pared by 5 bases and J by 9 bases, with 10 bases between.

The chain has TRBV27 and TRBJ2-3; D call uncertain. The CDR3 runs to 17 residues. Germline V gene lookup returns CDR1 MNHEY and CDR2 SMNVEV (reference sequence). The V end was cut by 6 bases, the J end by 0 bases, with 19 bases between. The CDR3 sequence is CASSLNPQRTSTDTQYF. In nucleotides, the CDR3 is TGTGCCAGCAGCCTTAACCCACAGAGAACTAGCACAGATACGCAGTATTTT.

The gene calls are TRBV4-1 and TRBJ1-2; possibly TRBD1 for D (5 bases). V was trimmed by 1 base and J by 4 bases, leaving 10 bases between them. CDR1 and CDR2 from the germline V gene are MGHRA and YSYEKL. This CDR3 contains 14 residues. CDR3 sequence: CASSQGGGIYGYTF. The DNA of the CDR3 is TGCGCCAGCAGCCAAGGGGGGGGAATCTATGGCTACACCTTC.

V and J are TRBV28 and TRBJ1-2; a weak D match, TRBD1 (5 bases). In germline, CDR1 is MDHEN, CDR2 SYDVKM. The CDR3 loop spans 15 amino acids. V lost 5 bases and J lost 8, with 21 bases in between. The CDR3 coding sequence is TGTGCCAGCAGTCCTCCGACAGAGTTAGGAGGGGGCTACACCTTC. Its translation is CASSPPTELGGGYTF.

The chain has TRBV19 and TRBJ1-2; tentatively, D is TRBD1 (5 bases). The germline V gene encodes CDR1 LNHDA and CDR2 SQIVND (reference sequence). The CDR3 has 15 amino acids. V was cut by 7 bases and J by 6 bases, with 21 bases left in between. The chain's CDR3 is CASITRWGRGHGYTF. In nucleotides, the CDR3 is TGTGCCAGTATCACTAGGTGGGGCCGGGGACATGGCTACACCTTC.

J is TRBJ1-3 and V is TRBV9, with D unresolved. CDR1 is SGDLS and CDR2 is YYNGEE in the germline V gene. Trimming removed 5 bases from V and 0 bases from J, with 9 bases in between. This CDR3 comprises 14 residues. The CDR3 coding sequence is TGTGCCAGCAGTATTTCCAACTCTGGAAACACCATATATTTT. Protein: CASSISNSGNTIYF.

Concerning this clone: Other nucleotide sequences from this sample produce the same CDR3. V is TRBV7-9 and J is TRBJ1-3; TRBD1 aligns across 7 bases. The germline V gene encodes CDR1 SEHNR and CDR2 FQNEAQ (reference sequence). The CDR3 covers 14 residues. The ends lost 5 bases at V and 3 bases at J; junction bases unmatched: 4. The CDR3 spells CASSPRTGGNTIYF. The CDR3 bases are TGTGCCAGCAGCCCCCGGACAGGTGGAAACACCATATATTTT. The whole variable domain, remainder taken from reference TRBV7-9 and TRBJ1-3, is DTGVSQNPRHKITKRGQNVTFRCDPISEHNRLYWYRQTLGQGPEFLTYFQNEAQLEKSRLLSDRFSAERPKGSFSTLEIQRTEQGDSAMYLCASSPRTGGNTIYFGEGSWLTVV.

This chain joins TRBV27 and TRBJ2-7, with D uncertain. Trimming removed 6 bases at V and 4 bases at J, with 25 bases between. Germline V gene data show CDR1 as MNHEY and CDR2 as SMNVEV (reference sequence). CDR3 length: 17 amino acids. CDR3 sequence: CASSLTGPINTPYEQYF. The DNA for the CDR3 is TGTGCCAGCAGCCTTACCGGTCCCATAAACACCCCATACGAGCAGTACTTC.

The chain is built from TRBV4-1 and TRBJ2-5; no firm D call. Germline V gene sequence: CDR1 MGHRA, CDR2 YSYEKL. This CDR3 spans 14 amino acids. Trimming stripped 5 bases from V and 5 bases from J, with 15 bases between. The CDR3 here is CASSIRPLSETQYF. DNA for the CDR3: TGCGCCAGCAGCATAAGGCCGCTTTCGGAGACCCAGTACTTC.

The chain carries TRBV7-9 and TRBJ2-5; D not resolved. Trimming pared 3 bases from V and 5 bases from J, leaving 19 bases between. CDR1 SEHNR and CDR2 FQNEAQ come from the germline V gene (reference sequence). The CDR3 has 16 amino acids. CDR3 amino acids: CASSFDQKHITETQYF. In nucleotides, the CDR3 is TGTGCCAGCAGCTTCGACCAAAAGCATATTACGGAGACCCAGTACTTC.

This clone was detected a few times. The chain recombines TRBV4-2 with TRBJ1-1; D remains ambiguous. V was shortened by 2 bases and J by 10 bases, with 14 bases between the two germline ends. CDR3 length: 13 amino acids. Germline V gives CDR1 LGHNA, CDR2 YNFKEQ. This CDR3 reads CASSQSAILGAFF. The CDR3 nucleotides are TGTGCCAGCAGCCAATCGGCCATTCTCGGAGCTTTCTTT.

This clone was counted many times. The same CDR3 is also encoded by other DNA sequences in this sample. This rearrangement joins TRBV30 to TRBJ1-1, with no clear D. Germline assignment: CDR1 GTSNPN and CDR2 SVGIG (reference sequence). The CDR3 spans 11 residues. Between the trimmed V and J ends, which lost 3 bases and 1 base, there was a span of 3 bases. The CDR3 spells CAWRENTEAFF. The DNA for the CDR3 is TGTGCCTGGAGGGAGAACACTGAAGCTTTCTTT.

V and J are TRBV9 and TRBJ1-5; weak D call: TRBD1 (6 bases). V lost 4 bases and J 0 bases, leaving 17 bases between the germline ends. Germline V gives CDR1 SGDLS, CDR2 YYNGEE. This CDR3 has 17 amino acids. CDR3 loop: CASSQQGEAYSNQPQHF. The CDR3 DNA is TGTGCCAGCAGCCAACAGGGTGAAGCGTATAGCAATCAGCCCCAGCATTTT. Combining the CDR3 with reference TRBV9 and TRBJ1-5 gives the whole variable domain DSGVTQTPKHLITATGQRVTLRCSPRSGDLSVYWYQQSLDQGLQFLIQYYNGEERAKGNILERFSAQQFPDLHSELNLSSLELGDSALYFCASSQQGEAYSNQPQHFGDGTRLSIL.

V gene TRBV10-3 combines with J gene TRBJ1-1; D is unresolved. Germline CDR1 ENHRY, CDR2 SYGVKD. CDR3 size: 12 residues. V gave up 2 bases and J gave up 4 bases, with 5 bases separating them. DNA for the CDR3: TGTGCCATCAGTGAGGGGCTCACTGAAGCTTTCTTT. Translated: CAISEGLTEAFF.